One sample yielded the 11 T cell receptor beta chains listed below, sequenced in a study of early T cells in non-severe SARS-CoV-2 infection. TCRdb re-called the 5' RACE reads with MiXCR, one entry per CDR3 protein. The data show around 57,000 distinct CDR3 sequences, with approximately 10% seen just once and about 1.5% held by the top ten. The specimen was whole blood. The receptors were sampled from an adult who was a healthcare worker with PCR-confirmed SARS-CoV-2 infection or an uninfected control (not recorded which).

This clonotype was counted ten times or more. The chain couples TRBV5-1 to TRBJ2-7, with 8 bases that match TRBD1. The V gene end was trimmed by 5 bases and the J gene end by 4 bases; junction bases not matched to a gene: 8. The CDR3 sequence is 14 residues long. CDR1 and CDR2 (germline): SGHRS, YFSETQ. The CDR3 loop is CASRDPGQEYEQYF. In DNA, the CDR3 is TGCGCCAGCAGAGATCCGGGACAGGAGTACGAGCAGTACTTC.

This clonotype was recorded a few times. The V call is TRBV7-2, the J call TRBJ2-3; D uncertain. The CDR3 sequence is 16 residues long. Germline-derived CDR1 and CDR2 are SGHTA and FQGNSA. The V and J ends lost 0 bases and 0 bases respectively, with 10 bases between them. The CDR3 reads CASSLALISSTDTQYF. The CDR3 DNA follows: TGTGCCAGCAGCTTAGCGCTCATCTCTAGCACAGATACGCAGTATTTT.

This clonotype was seen a handful of times. The J gene is TRBJ1-1, the V gene TRBV12-3 or TRBV12-4; D uncertain. The CDR3 has 15 amino acids. V lost 7 bases and J 0 bases, leaving 15 bases between the germline ends. Here the CDR3 reads CASTLTRGLNTEAFF. The CDR3 bases are TGTGCCAGCACCCTCACAAGAGGGCTGAACACTGAAGCTTTCTTT.

This clonotype occurred many times. The rearrangement joins TRBV10-3 to TRBJ2-7, with 8 bases fitting TRBD2. Germline CDR1 and CDR2: ENHRY and SYGVKD. CDR3 length equals 12 residues. The DNA for the CDR3 is TGTGCGGCCAGCGGGGGTTCCTACGAGCAGTACTTC. As protein: CAASGGSYEQYF.

This clonotype was found many times. The chain employs TRBV6-2 or TRBV6-3 and TRBJ2-5; D is uncertain. The CDR3 has 14 amino acids. Germline CDR1 and CDR2: MNHEY and SVGEGT. V lost 0 bases and J lost 5, with 10 bases in between. The CDR3 nucleotides are TGTGCCAGCAGTTACTCGCGAGTTGGCGAGACCCAGTACTTC. It yields the protein CASSYSRVGETQYF.

The chain couples TRBV12-3 or TRBV12-4 to TRBJ2-3; unclear D gene. The CDR3 runs 15 residues. V was pared by 3 bases and J by 2 bases, with 12 bases between. CDR3 coding DNA: TGTGCCAGCAGTTTGAAGGGTTCACCCACAGATACGCAGTATTTT. Protein sequence: CASSLKGSPTDTQYF.

This clonotype was counted at least ten times. The genes are TRBV19 and TRBJ2-6, with D hard to call. The ends were cut back, 7 bases at V and 4 bases at J, with 17 bases in the middle. The CDR3 totals 16 residues. Germline V CDR1 and CDR2: LNHDA, SQIVND (reference sequence). CDR3 sequence reads: CASKRSLRYGANVLTF. In nucleotides, the CDR3 is TGTGCCAGTAAGAGGAGCTTAAGGTACGGGGCCAACGTCCTGACTTTC.

This clonotype has only a few counts. The V call is TRBV7-2, the J call TRBJ1-5, with D perhaps matching TRBD1 (5 bases). This CDR3 is built from 16 residues. Germline CDR1 reads SGHTA; CDR2 reads FQGNSA. Deletions cut 2 bases from V and 2 bases from J, with 13 bases between. CDR3 in amino acids: CASSLTSRVRNQPQHF. The CDR3 DNA sequence: TGTGCCAGCAGCTTAACAAGCAGGGTGCGCAATCAGCCCCAGCATTTT.

This clonotype was detected a few times. The chain couples TRBV6-2 or TRBV6-3 to TRBJ2-7; 9 bases agree with TRBD2. Unmatched junction bases numbered 10, after V lost 7 bases and J lost 6 bases. Germline V lookup: CDR1 MNHEY, CDR2 SVGEGT. The CDR3 spans 14 residues. Written as DNA, the CDR3 is TGTGCCAGCAAGCAGGCGGGGGGGCCGGCCGAGCAGTACTTC. Protein: CASKQAGGPAEQYF.

This clonotype was observed a few times. The chain recombines TRBV12-5 with TRBJ1-2; TRBD1 matches 8 bases. There are 17 residues in the CDR3. Germline CDR1 is LGHNT and CDR2 is FRNRAP. With 0 bases clipped from V and 0 bases from J, the junction kept 6 bases outside the gene matches. The DNA for the CDR3 is TGTGCTAGTGGTTTGGTAGCAGGACAGGGAGCTAACTATGGCTACACCTTC. Encoded protein: CASGLVAGQGANYGYTF.

There are many counts of this clonotype. This chain joins TRBV7-6 and TRBJ1-1; D not resolved. The CDR3 consists of 13 residues. CDR1 and CDR2 from the germline V gene are SGHVS and FNYEAQ. The ends were cut back, 2 bases at V and 3 bases at J, with 7 bases in the middle. CDR3 amino acids: CASSLLRDTEAFF. CDR3 coding DNA: TGTGCCAGCAGCTTATTGAGGGACACTGAAGCTTTCTTT.